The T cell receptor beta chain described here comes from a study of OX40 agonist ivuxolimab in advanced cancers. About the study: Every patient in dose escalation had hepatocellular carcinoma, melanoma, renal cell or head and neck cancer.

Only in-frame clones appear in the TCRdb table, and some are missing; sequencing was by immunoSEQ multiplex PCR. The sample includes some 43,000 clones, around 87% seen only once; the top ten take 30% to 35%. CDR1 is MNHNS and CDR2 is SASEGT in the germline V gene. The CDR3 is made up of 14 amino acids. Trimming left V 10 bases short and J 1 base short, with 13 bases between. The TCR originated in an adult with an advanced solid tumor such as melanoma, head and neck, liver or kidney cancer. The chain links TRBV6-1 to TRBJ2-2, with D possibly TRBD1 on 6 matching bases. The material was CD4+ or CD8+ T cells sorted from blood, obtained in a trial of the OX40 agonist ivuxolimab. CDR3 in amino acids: CATLDSENTGELFF. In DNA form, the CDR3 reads TGTGCCACCTTGGACAGTGAGAACACCGGGGAGCTGTTTTTT.